The 15 T cell receptor beta chains presented below share a single source sample, sequenced in a study of T-cell memory formation after mild COVID-19. TCRdb reprocessed the 5' RACE reads via MiXCR and lists one record per CDR3 protein. The data hold about 400,000 distinct CDR3 sequences, with approximately 24% observed a single time. Sequenced material: PBMCs or a T cell subset sorted from them (not recorded which). The receptors were sampled from an adult woman who had mild COVID-19 (a few samples of this study predate the infection). Cell type and time point are not known.

The V gene is TRBV6-6, the J gene TRBJ2-7; no definite D call. CDR1 and CDR2 from the germline V gene are MNHNY and SVGAGI (reference sequence). With 2 bases removed from V and 6 bases from J, the gap between germline ends came to 8 bases. The CDR3 runs to 12 residues. CDR3: CASSYTQAEQYF. The CDR3 coding sequence is TGTGCCAGCAGTTACACGCAGGCCGAGCAGTACTTC.

This chain joins TRBV7-3 and TRBJ1-6; 8 positions match TRBD1. With V trimmed by 5 bases and J by 7 bases, 7 bases remained unmatched. From germline, CDR1 is SGHTA and CDR2 FQGTGA. CDR3 length equals 15 residues. CDR3 residues: CASSPSGTGNSPLHF. The DNA of the CDR3 is TGTGCCAGCAGCCCCTCCGGGACAGGAAATTCACCCCTCCACTTT.

This clonotype was counted between two and nine times. The chain joins TRBV5-1 to TRBJ1-2; D may be TRBD1 (6 bases). Germline V gene sequence: CDR1 SGHRS, CDR2 YFSETQ. The length of the CDR3 is 13 residues. The V and J ends lost 5 bases and 6 bases respectively, with 14 bases between them. The CDR3 region has the DNA TGCGCCAGCAGGCTCCGACCAGGGGATGGCTACACCTTC. Its translation: CASRLRPGDGYTF. Full variable domain (outside the CDR3, taken from reference TRBV5-1 and TRBJ1-2): KAGVTQTPRYLIKTRGQQVTLSCSPISGHRSVSWYQQTPGQGLQFLFEYFSETQRNKGNFPGRFSGRQFSNSRSEMNVSTLELGDSALYLCASRLRPGDGYTFGSGTRLTVV.

This clonotype was seen only a few times. The genes are TRBV18 and TRBJ2-1, with 8 bases identical to TRBD1. V lost 5 bases and J lost 9; bases outside the gene matches: 12. The CDR3 is 15 residues long. Germline V gives CDR1 KGHSH, CDR2 LQKENI. The CDR3 loop reads CASSTGQATLGEQFF. Here the CDR3 DNA reads TGTGCCAGCTCAACGGGACAGGCAACCTTGGGTGAGCAGTTCTTC.

The chain combines TRBV10-3 with TRBJ2-3; 11 bases line up with TRBD1. This CDR3 spans 16 amino acids. With V trimmed by 4 bases and J by 5 bases, 8 bases remained unmatched. Germline V gene lookup returns CDR1 ENHRY and CDR2 SYGVKD. The CDR3 nucleotides read TGTGCCATCAGTGGGGTAACCGGGACAGGGGGAGATACGCAGTATTTT. Encoded protein: CAISGVTGTGGDTQYF.

This rearrangement joins TRBV6-5 to TRBJ2-7; 7 positions agree with TRBD2. V lost 2 bases to trimming and J lost 3 bases; unmatched junction nucleotides: 1. CDR1 and CDR2 (germline): MNHEY, SVGAGI. This CDR3 comprises 13 residues. CDR3 sequence (DNA): TGTGCCAGCAGTTACCCGGGGGGCTACGAGCAGTACTTC. Encoded protein: CASSYPGGYEQYF.

The sample holds a few counts of this clonotype. The CDR3 reads CASSRGLAYNEQFF. CDR3 nucleotide sequence: TGTGCCAGCAGCCGGGGACTAGCGTACAATGAGCAGTTCTTC. The chain combines TRBV27 with TRBJ2-1, with TRBD2 matching over 10 bases. This CDR3 is 14 amino acids long. J gave up 4 bases and V 6 bases, and 3 bases lay outside the gene matches. Germline CDR1 MNHEY, CDR2 SMNVEV (reference sequence).

This clonotype was seen only a few times. The chain employs TRBV18 and TRBJ2-5, with D unresolved. This CDR3 has 14 amino acids. The germline CDR1 and CDR2 sequences are KGHSH and LQKENI. Trimming left V 2 bases short and J 5 bases short, with 12 bases between. This CDR3 reads CASSPSGPWETQYF. The CDR3 DNA sequence: TGTGCCAGCTCACCAAGTGGCCCGTGGGAGACCCAGTACTTC.

The chain links TRBV4-2 to TRBJ2-1, with 8 bases identical to TRBD1. In germline, CDR1 is LGHNA, CDR2 YNFKEQ. The CDR3 sequence is 18 residues long. After removal of 2 bases from V and 5 bases from J, the junction contained 14 bases not matched to a gene. The CDR3: CASSQPSWTGTGHNEQFF. CDR3 nucleotides: TGTGCCAGCAGCCAACCCTCTTGGACGGGGACAGGACACAATGAGCAGTTCTTC.

The chain is built from TRBV7-6 and TRBJ2-3; D is unresolved. Germline assignment: CDR1 SGHVS and CDR2 FNYEAQ. V lost 3 bases to trimming and J lost 4 bases, with 11 bases between them. The CDR3 has 14 residues. The CDR3 loop reads CASSLTLRADTQYF. The CDR3 DNA is TGTGCCAGCAGCTTGACCCTACGCGCAGATACGCAGTATTTT.

This clonotype was observed a handful of times. V gene TRBV29-1 combines with J gene TRBJ2-5, with D uncertain. Trimming cost V 1 base and J 6 bases, with 15 bases left between them. CDR1 and CDR2 from the germline V gene are SQVTM and ANQGSEA. The CDR3 consists of 14 residues. The CDR3 reads CSVEGRDSMQTQYF. The CDR3 nucleotides are TGCAGCGTTGAAGGAAGAGATAGTATGCAGACCCAGTACTTC.

The genes are TRBV2 and TRBJ2-1, with D maybe TRBD1 (5 bases). V was shortened by 8 bases and J by 5 bases, with 13 bases between the two germline ends. Germline CDR1 SNHLY, CDR2 FYNNEI. The CDR3 length is 13 residues. Here the CDR3 reads CASVPTRDNEQFF. The CDR3 DNA reads TGTGCCAGCGTTCCGACCAGGGACAATGAGCAGTTCTTC.

Written as DNA, the CDR3 is TGCGCCAGCAGCCAAGAGACTAGCGGTTACAATGAGCAGTTCTTC. Encoded protein: CASSQETSGYNEQFF. V is TRBV4-1 and J is TRBJ2-1, with 9 bases lining up with TRBD2. The CDR3 is made up of 15 amino acids. The junction had 1 base not matched to a gene; V was cut back by 0 bases and J by 4 bases. Germline CDR1 MGHRA, CDR2 YSYEKL.

This clonotype was seen a handful of times. Written as DNA, the CDR3 is TGTGCCAGCAGTGGGGGTCGGATTTCGGGCTACACCTTC. Its protein product is CASSGGRISGYTF. This rearrangement joins TRBV2 to TRBJ1-2; D is unclear. Between the trimmed V and J ends, which lost 4 bases and 8 bases, there was a span of 14 bases. From germline, CDR1 is SNHLY and CDR2 FYNNEI. The CDR3 contains 13 residues.

This chain joins TRBV29-1 and TRBJ1-4; D uncertain. Germline assignment: CDR1 SQVTM and CDR2 ANQGSEA. The CDR3 has 14 residues. The ends were cut back, 0 bases at V and 8 bases at J, with 13 bases in the middle. CDR3 in amino acids: CSVEDPHQPEKLFF. As DNA, the CDR3 is TGCAGCGTTGAAGATCCCCACCAGCCCGAAAAACTGTTTTTT.